These T cell receptor beta chains were read from a single sample in a study of cytomegalovirus exposure and HLA in healthy donors. The repertoire was sequenced with immunoSEQ multiplex PCR; TCRdb's copy has only in-frame clones and lacks some. Among roughly 88,000 clones listed, less than 85% were seen once. The sample taken for sequencing was PBMCs. All receptors derive from a man aged 25 to 45 in good health and CMV-seropositive. CDR3s include the opening cysteine and the closing phenylalanine or tryptophan. A D gene is named only where the DNA matches it firmly. For some rows the clone size is stated as once, few or many, or as a class when expanded; others skip it.

>.|TRBJ2-5|TRBV7-8|.
CASSTRGEETQYF
TGTGCCAGCAGCACCAGGGGGGAAGAGACCCAGTACTTC
>TRBD1|TRBJ1-4|TRBV5-6|.
CASSPGQGRTNEKLFF
TGTGCCAGCAGCCCTGGACAGGGGCGAACTAATGAAAAACTGTTTTTT
>.|TRBJ2-7|TRBV28|.
CASSLSFPGQYF
TGTGCCAGCAGTTTAAGTTTCCCGGGGCAGTACTTC
>TRBD2|TRBJ2-2|TRBV10-3|once
CAISEAGGPSTGELFF
TGTGCCATCAGCGAAGCGGGAGGGCCAAGCACCGGGGAGCTGTTTTTT
>TRBD1|TRBJ2-5|TRBV7-2|once
CAQRGQGQETQYF
TGTGCCCAGCGGGGACAGGGGCAAGAGACCCAGTACTTC
>.|TRBJ2-1|TRBV7-6|.
CASSEGLFNEQFF
TGTGCCAGCAGCGAGGGACTTTTCAATGAGCAGTTCTTC
>.|TRBJ2-7|TRBV6-1|.
CASSEASADSSYEQYF
TGTGCCAGCAGTGAAGCGTCAGCTGACAGCTCCTACGAGCAGTACTTC
>TRBD1|TRBJ2-7|TRBV7-2|.
CASSPRTGSPYEQYF
TGTGCCAGCAGCCCGAGGACAGGCTCCCCCTACGAGCAGTACTTC
>.|TRBJ2-5|TRBV20-1|.
CSARAEETQYF
TGCAGTGCTAGGGCAGAAGAGACCCAGTACTTC
>TRBD1|TRBJ2-7|TRBV7-3|once
CASSLYGGGTGSSYEQYF
TGTGCCAGCAGCCTATATGGAGGGGGGACAGGGAGTTCCTACGAGCAGTACTTC
>TRBD2|TRBJ2-5|TRBV7-2|.
CASSPASRSGGGETQYF
TGTGCCAGCAGCCCCGCCTCGAGGAGCGGCGGGGGAGAGACCCAGTACTTC
>TRBD1|TRBJ1-3|TRBV5-1|.
CASSLQGGSSVGNTIYF
TGCGCCAGCAGCTTACAGGGGGGGTCTTCAGTTGGAAACACCATATATTTT
>.|TRBJ1-1|TRBV9|.
CASSPAGENTEAFF
TGTGCCAGCAGCCCAGCGGGAGAGAACACTGAAGCTTTCTTT
>.|TRBJ1-4|TRBV19|few
CASKGLGEKLFF
TGTGCCAGTAAGGGGCTTGGTGAAAAACTGTTTTTT
>TRBD2|TRBJ2-7|TRBV19|once
CASSILGGSNEQYF
TGTGCCAGTAGTATCCTTGGCGGGAGCAACGAGCAGTACTTC
>TRBD1|TRBJ1-1|TRBV5-6|.
CASSLGTGDRLNTEAFF
TGTGCCAGCAGCTTGGGGACAGGGGACAGGTTGAACACTGAAGCTTTCTTT
>.|TRBJ2-3|TRBV7-2|.
CASSSGGSAQYF
TGTGCCAGCAGCTCCGGTGGTAGTGCGCAGTATTTT
>TRBD2|TRBJ2-7|TRBV28|.
CASSDTSGGPYEQYF
TGTGCCAGCAGTGACACTAGCGGGGGCCCCTACGAGCAGTACTTC
>TRBD1|TRBJ1-4|TRBV2|.
CASSVTTGEYEKLFF
TGTGCCAGCAGTGTCACGACAGGGGAATACGAAAAACTGTTTTTT
>.|TRBJ1-2|TRBV25-1|medium-sized
CASSEGPDLYGYTF
TGTGCCAGCAGTGAAGGGCCAGACCTCTATGGCTACACCTTC
>.|TRBJ1-5|TRBV6-1|.
CASSGTGNQPQHF
TGTGCCAGCAGTGGGACGGGAAATCAGCCCCAGCATTTT
>.|TRBJ1-2|TRBV7-2|few
CASSSRPGAAGPGYTF
TGTGCCAGCAGCTCTCGACCAGGGGCCGCCGGGCCTGGCTACACCTTC
>TRBD1|TRBJ1-6|TRBV28|.
CASSIFTGARESLHF
TGTGCCAGCAGCATCTTCACAGGGGCCCGGGAGAGCCTCCACTTT
>TRBD1|TRBJ2-4|TRBV6-1|.
CASSPRTGERGIQYF
TGTGCCAGCAGTCCTCGGACAGGGGAAAGGGGCATTCAGTACTTC